The rows below give T cell receptor beta chains drawn from one sample of a study of blood T cell repertoires in COVID-19. The repertoire was sequenced with immunoSEQ multiplex PCR; TCRdb's copy has only in-frame clones and lacks some. The table records about 320,000 clones, over 75% of them present only once. Sequencing input: peripheral blood. The receptors here all came from a human donor in a cohort sampled during active COVID-19. Both conserved end residues are part of each CDR3. Each record gives: D gene, clone size, V gene, J gene, CDR3 protein, CDR3 DNA. A D gene is named only where the DNA matches it firmly. Expanded clones are given a class, and other clones once, few, many or no size at all.

>TRBD1|NA|TRBV7-9|TRBJ1-2
CASSPRWDRVGYGYTF
TGTGCCAGCAGCCCCAGATGGGACAGGGTTGGCTATGGCTACACCTTC
>TRBD1|once|TRBV6-2/TRBV6-3|TRBJ1-6
CASSLQGWDSPLHF
TGTGCCAGCAGTTTACAGGGGTGGGATTCACCCCTCCACTTT
>NA|once|TRBV5-6|TRBJ1-2
CASSPVGGIDGYTF
TGTGCCAGCAGCCCGGTTGGGGGGATTGATGGCTACACCTTC
>NA|NA|TRBV30|TRBJ1-1
CAWNRQEERGTEAFF
TGTGCCTGGAATCGGCAGGAAGAACGGGGCACTGAAGCTTTCTTT
>TRBD1|once|TRBV12-5|TRBJ2-2
CASGGGQGLPRELFF
TGTGCTAGTGGTGGGGGACAGGGTCTTCCGCGGGAGCTGTTTTTT
>NA|NA|TRBV12-3/TRBV12-4|TRBJ1-1
CASTRGVVTEAFF
TGTGCCAGCACCCGGGGGGTTGTCACTGAAGCTTTCTTT
>TRBD1|few|TRBV9|TRBJ2-7
CASSAERTGLQYF
TGTGCCAGCAGCGCCGAGCGGACAGGGCTGCAGTACTTC
>NA|once|TRBV6-5|TRBJ2-5
CALSLRAGSGETQYF
TGTGCCCTATCCCTCCGGGCGGGGAGTGGGGAGACCCAGTACTTC
>TRBD2|NA|TRBV9|TRBJ2-3
CASSVATEQAGGRLSTDTQYF
TGTGCCAGCAGCGTAGCTACGGAACAAGCGGGGGGCCGCCTATCCACAGATACGCAGTATTTT
>TRBD2|NA|TRBV7-3|TRBJ2-7
CASSPSGGRVPYEQYF
TGTGCCAGCAGCCCCAGCGGGGGGCGGGTCCCCTACGAGCAGTACTTC
>TRBD1|once|TRBV12-3/TRBV12-4|TRBJ1-6
CASSTGGGSPLHF
TGTGCCAGCAGTACAGGGGGGGGTTCACCCCTCCACTTT
>TRBD1|once|TRBV5-4|TRBJ1-1
CASSPSGQGAEETEAFF
TGTGCCAGCAGCCCATCCGGACAGGGGGCTGAAGAGACTGAAGCTTTCTTT
>TRBD1|NA|TRBV2|TRBJ1-5
CASRGGEHQPQHF
TGTGCCAGCAGAGGGGGCGAACATCAGCCCCAGCATTTT